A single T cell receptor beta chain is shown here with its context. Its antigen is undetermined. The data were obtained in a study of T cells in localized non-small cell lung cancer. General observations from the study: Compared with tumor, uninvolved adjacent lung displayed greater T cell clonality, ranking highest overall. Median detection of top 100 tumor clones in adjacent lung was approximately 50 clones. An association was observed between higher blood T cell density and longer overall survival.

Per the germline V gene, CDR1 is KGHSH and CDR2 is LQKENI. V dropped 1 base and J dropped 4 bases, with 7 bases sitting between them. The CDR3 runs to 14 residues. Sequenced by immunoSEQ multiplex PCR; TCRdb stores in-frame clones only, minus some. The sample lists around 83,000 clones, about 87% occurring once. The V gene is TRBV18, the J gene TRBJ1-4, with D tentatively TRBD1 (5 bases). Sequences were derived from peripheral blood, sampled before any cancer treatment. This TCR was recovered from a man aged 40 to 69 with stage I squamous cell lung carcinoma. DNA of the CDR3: TGTGCCAGCTCACCACGGGGGTTTAATGAAAAACTGTTTTTT. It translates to CASSPRGFNEKLFF.